The 5 T cell receptor beta chains presented below share a single source sample, sequenced in a study of T-cell reconstitution after alpha-beta-depleted transplantation in children listed by TCRdb under 2016. The intended sense of this specimen's treatment or condition label: allogeneic hematopoietic cell transplantation with graft depleted of TCRalphabeta T cells and CD19 B cells. The library was made by PCR. Reads for this sample came from an Illumina HiSeq 2500. TCR libraries were prepared with molecular barcoding, using unique molecular identifiers to normalize TCRbeta repertoire quantification. The public reads were reanalyzed by TCRdb: fastp trimming at Q25, MiXCR alignment, in-frame beta chains only. A single entry per CDR3 protein holds the most common genes and DNA from its merged rows. The sample table holds about a million distinct CDR3 sequences, of which about 31% were seen once. Jointly, the top ten make up roughly 27% of the sample.

The sequencing here drew on PBMCs, mostly from graft donor cells, taken 360 days after TCRalphabeta/CD19-depleted stem cell transplant. Receptors originate from a boy in the first two years of life who had a stem cell transplant for SCID, so the T cells may come from the graft donor.

J is TRBJ1-6 and V is TRBV6-2 or TRBV6-3; TRBD1 is a possible D gene (5 bases). V lost 5 bases, J lost 10 bases, and 15 bases lay in between. Looked up from germline, CDR1 is MNHEY and CDR2 is SVGEGT. The CDR3 length is 14 residues. The CDR3 sequence is CASSPTAGLSPLHF. The CDR3 DNA sequence: TGTGCCAGCAGTCCCACGGCGGGACTCTCACCCCTCCACTTT.

This clonotype showed up just a few times. V and J are TRBV12-3 or TRBV12-4 and TRBJ1-3; D unclear. V dropped 3 bases and J dropped 2 bases, with 5 bases sitting between them. The CDR3 sequence is 13 residues long. The CDR3 region has the DNA TGTGCCAGCAGTTTGCGCCCTGGAAACACCATATATTTT. This encodes CASSLRPGNTIYF.

This chain connects TRBV20-1 to TRBJ2-2, with 8 positions matching TRBD2. The CDR3 spans 18 residues. The germline gives CDR1 DFQATT, CDR2 SNEGSKA (reference sequence). J was trimmed by 2 bases and V by 0 bases; bases with no gene match: 11. The CDR3 loop reads CSARDPRTAGGNTGELFF. In DNA, the CDR3 is TGCAGTGCTAGAGACCCTAGGACGGCGGGGGGAAACACCGGGGAGCTGTTTTTT.

The V call is TRBV28, the J call TRBJ2-2; 8 positions agree with TRBD1. Germline V gene sequence: CDR1 MDHEN, CDR2 SYDVKM. Trimming cost V 3 bases and J 2 bases; bases outside gene matches: 5. The CDR3 sequence is 16 residues long. The CDR3 nucleotides are TGTGCCAGCAGTTTGCAGGGGGCAGTTAACACCGGGGAGCTGTTTTTT. Amino acid sequence: CASSLQGAVNTGELFF.

This rearrangement joins TRBV29-1 to TRBJ2-7; no definite D call. Germline V lookup: CDR1 SQVTM, CDR2 ANQGSEA. This CDR3 has 11 amino acids. The ends were cut back, 0 bases at V and 7 bases at J, with 7 bases in the middle. The CDR3 here is CSVEDVGEQYF. CDR3 nucleotide sequence: TGCAGCGTTGAAGATGTGGGGGAGCAGTACTTC.